Listed below are T cell receptor beta chains from one sample, sequenced in a study of shared clonotypes between healthy human individuals. Sequencing was performed with immunoSEQ multiplex PCR; in TCRdb, only in-frame clones are kept and a portion is missing. Of some 680,000 clones detected, 55% to 85% appear once; the ten largest clones hold around 1.8%. Material: memory CD4+ T cells sorted from blood. Source of these receptors: a woman aged 25 to 39 in good health. The CDR3 runs from the conserved cysteine through the conserved F or W. The D gene is left open where the match is weak. Clone size appears in some rows only: once, few, many, or a class for an expanded clone.

D	V	size	J	DNA	CDR3
-	TRBV6-5	-	TRBJ2-5	TGTGCCAGCAGTTACGGCGGAGCCTCGCGAGAGACCCAGTACTTC	CASSYGGASRETQYF
-	TRBV6-5	few	TRBJ1-4	TGTGCCAGCAGTCCGGGGAGATATGATGAAAAACTGTTTTTT	CASSPGRYDEKLFF
TRBD1	TRBV19	few	TRBJ1-4	TGTGCCAGTAGGACCGGGACAGGGGATGAAAAACTGTTTTTT	CASRTGTGDEKLFF
-	TRBV18	-	TRBJ2-7	TGTGCCAGCTCACCCGCCAATAGGGGACGCGAGCAGTACTTC	CASSPANRGREQYF
-	TRBV19	-	TRBJ2-1	TGTGCCAGTAGTATGCAGAGGAACTCCTACAATGAGCAGTTCTTC	CASSMQRNSYNEQFF
-	TRBV7-3	-	TRBJ2-1	TGTGCCAGCAGCTTAACCCGGAGCTCCTACAATGAGCAGTTCTTC	CASSLTRSSYNEQFF
-	TRBV6-5	-	TRBJ1-5	TGTGCCAGCAGTCGAACAGGGTTAAATCAGCCCCAGCATTTT	CASSRTGLNQPQHF
-	TRBV14	-	TRBJ2-2	TGTGCCAGCAGCCAAGATTTAACTAGCCAGAACACCGGGGAGCTGTTTTTT	CASSQDLTSQNTGELFF
-	TRBV19	-	TRBJ2-7	TGTGCCAGTAGTCTCGGACTGGATTCCTACGAGCAGTACTTC	CASSLGLDSYEQYF
TRBD1	TRBV28	-	TRBJ1-1	TGTGCCAGCAGTTTGGGACAGAGGTTAAGGGAAGCTTTCTTT	CASSLGQRLREAFF
TRBD2	TRBV10-3	-	TRBJ2-7	TGTGCCATCAGTGATCTAAGACCCGCTAGCGGGAGGTCCTACGAGCAGTACTTC	CAISDLRPASGRSYEQYF
-	TRBV6-4	few	TRBJ1-1	TGTGCCAGCGCGACCGGGCCAAACACTGAAGCTTTCTTT	CASATGPNTEAFF
-	TRBV21-1	-	TRBJ1-5	TGTGCCAGCGGGGGGGCTAGGGCACGCAATCAGCCCCAGCATTTT	CASGGARARNQPQHF
TRBD2	TRBV5-1	-	TRBJ2-1	TGCGCCAGCAGCTTGGAACTAGCGCCATACAATGAGCAGTTCTTC	CASSLELAPYNEQFF
TRBD2	TRBV7-9	-	TRBJ2-3	TGTGCCAGCAGCTTAGCACTAGCGGGACCCACAGATACGCAGTATTTT	CASSLALAGPTDTQYF
-	TRBV28	once	TRBJ2-5	TGTGCCAGCAGTTTATTGGCCAGCGTAAAGACCCAGTACTTC	CASSLLASVKTQYF
-	TRBV7-6	-	TRBJ2-3	TGTGCCAGCAGCTTAGCGCTCGGAGGGGACACAGATACGCAGTATTTT	CASSLALGGDTDTQYF
TRBD1	TRBV19	-	TRBJ1-1	TGTGCCAGTAGGAGGGGGCAGGGCTTGAACACTGAAGCTTTCTTT	CASRRGQGLNTEAFF
-	TRBV18	-	TRBJ1-5	TGTGCCAGCTCACCAGGGGTAGGGAGCAATCAGCCCCAGCATTTT	CASSPGVGSNQPQHF
-	TRBV7-9	many	TRBJ2-5	TGTGCCAGCAGCTTAGCGCAGGGGCAAGAGACCCAGTACTTC	CASSLAQGQETQYF
TRBD1	TRBV5-5	-	TRBJ1-4	TGTGCCAGCAGTTCGTTTCGGGACAGTCACGAAAAACTGTTTTTT	CASSSFRDSHEKLFF
TRBD2	TRBV19	-	TRBJ2-3	TGTGCCAGTACCCAGCGGGGCAGCACAGATACGCAGTATTTT	CASTQRGSTDTQYF
TRBD1	TRBV28	-	TRBJ2-4	TGTGCCAGCAGCACATACAGGGGTAACATTCAGTACTTC	CASSTYRGNIQYF
-	TRBV23-1	few	TRBJ1-5	TGCGCCAGCAGTCGGGAAGGAGGGGGTAACGAGCATTTT	CASSREGGGNEHF
-	TRBV6-1	-	TRBJ1-5	TGTGCCAGCAGTGATTTGCGATACAATCAGCCCCAGCATTTT	CASSDLRYNQPQHF
-	TRBV29-1	-	TRBJ2-5	TGCAGCGTTAGCCGTATCGGGGAGACCCAGTACTTC	CSVSRIGETQYF
-	TRBV5-6	-	TRBJ2-7	TGTGCCAGCAGCTTGGGATCCACCTCTTTCTACGAGCAGTACTTC	CASSLGSTSFYEQYF
-	TRBV10-1	few	TRBJ2-7	TGCGCCAGCAGTGAGTCGTTGGACGGCACCTACGAGCAGTACTTC	CASSESLDGTYEQYF
-	TRBV5-1	-	TRBJ1-4	TGCGCCAGCAGACCTGGACGGTCAACTAATGAAAAACTGTTTTTT	CASRPGRSTNEKLFF
TRBD2	TRBV10-3	-	TRBJ2-7	TGTGCCACCACCGCGGGCGGGAGCTCCTACGAGCAGTACTTC	CATTAGGSSYEQYF
-	TRBV10-2	-	TRBJ1-1	TGCGCCAGCAGAGACCAGGGGCGGAACACTGAAGCTTTCTTT	CASRDQGRNTEAFF
-	TRBV25-1	-	TRBJ2-5	TGTGCCAGCAGTGAATATCTCACCGGGGCAGCACAAGAGACCCAGTACTTC	CASSEYLTGAAQETQYF
TRBD2	TRBV28	-	TRBJ2-1	TGTGCCAGCAGTCCCTATTGGGTGGGTAGCGGGAGAGATTCCTACAATGAGCAGTTCTTC	CASSPYWVGSGRDSYNEQFF
-	TRBV10-3	-	TRBJ2-7	TGTGCCATCAGGGCAGGGGAGGGCGAGCAGTACTTC	CAIRAGEGEQYF
-	TRBV5-1	-	TRBJ1-1	TGCGCCAGCAGCTTGGGTGTCAGCATGAACACTGAAGCTTTCTTT	CASSLGVSMNTEAFF
-	TRBV19	-	TRBJ2-1	TGTGCCAGTAGCACTCATTCCTCCTACAATGAGCAGTTCTTC	CASSTHSSYNEQFF
TRBD2	TRBV7-6	-	TRBJ2-3	TGTGCCAGCAGCTTAGGAGGACTAGCGGTAGATACGCAGTATTTT	CASSLGGLAVDTQYF
-	TRBV2	-	TRBJ2-7	TGTGCCAGCAGGGCCCCCGAGCCCTACGAGCAGTACTTC	CASRAPEPYEQYF
-	TRBV19	-	TRBJ2-2	TGTGCCAGTAGTCTCAGACAGGCCGGGGAGCTGTTTTTT	CASSLRQAGELFF
-	TRBV30	few	TRBJ1-1	TGTGCCTGGAGTGTACAAGGGGACACTGAAGCTTTCTTT	CAWSVQGDTEAFF
-	TRBV10-3	-	TRBJ2-2	TGTGCCATCAGGACTGCCAACACCGGGGAGCTGTTTTTT	CAIRTANTGELFF
-	TRBV7-9	-	TRBJ2-2	TGTGCCAGCAGCCTCTCAAGGGGGTCCGGGGAGCTGTTTTTT	CASSLSRGSGELFF